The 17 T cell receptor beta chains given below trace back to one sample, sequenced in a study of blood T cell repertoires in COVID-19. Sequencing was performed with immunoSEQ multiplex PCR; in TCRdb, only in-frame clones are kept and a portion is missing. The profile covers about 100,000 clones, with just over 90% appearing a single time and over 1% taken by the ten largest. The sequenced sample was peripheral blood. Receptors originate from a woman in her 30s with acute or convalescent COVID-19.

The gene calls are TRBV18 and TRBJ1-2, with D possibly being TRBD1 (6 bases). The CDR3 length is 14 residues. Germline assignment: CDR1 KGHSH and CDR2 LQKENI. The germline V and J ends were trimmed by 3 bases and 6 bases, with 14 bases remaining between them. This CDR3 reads CASSPRDKENGYTF. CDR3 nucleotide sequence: TGTGCCAGCTCACCCCGGGACAAGGAGAATGGCTACACCTTC.

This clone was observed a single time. CDR3 amino acids: CASSPGQGAGEAFF. The DNA for the CDR3 is TGTGCCAGCTCACCCGGACAGGGGGCGGGTGAAGCTTTCTTT. This sequence joins TRBV18 and TRBJ1-1; 11 nucleotides align to TRBD1. With 3 bases clipped from V and 7 bases from J, the junction kept 4 bases outside the gene matches. The germline V gene has CDR1 KGHSH and CDR2 LQKENI. CDR3 length: 14 residues.

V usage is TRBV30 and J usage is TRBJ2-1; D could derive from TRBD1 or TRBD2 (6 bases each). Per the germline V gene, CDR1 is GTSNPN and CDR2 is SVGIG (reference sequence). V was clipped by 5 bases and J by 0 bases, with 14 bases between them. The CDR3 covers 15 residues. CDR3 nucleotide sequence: TGTGCCTGGGGGAGGACAGCCACCTCCTACAATGAGCAGTTCTTC. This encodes CAWGRTATSYNEQFF.

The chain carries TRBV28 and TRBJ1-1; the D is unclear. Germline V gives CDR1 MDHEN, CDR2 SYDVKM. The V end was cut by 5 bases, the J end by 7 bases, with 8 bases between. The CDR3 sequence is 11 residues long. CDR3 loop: CASSIQIEAFF. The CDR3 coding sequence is TGTGCCAGCAGTATACAGATTGAAGCTTTCTTT.

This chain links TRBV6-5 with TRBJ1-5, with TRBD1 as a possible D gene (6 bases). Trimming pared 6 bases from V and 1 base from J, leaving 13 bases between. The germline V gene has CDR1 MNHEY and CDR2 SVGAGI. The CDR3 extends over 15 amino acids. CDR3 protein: CASRSRQESNQPQHF. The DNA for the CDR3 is TGTGCCAGCAGATCTCGACAGGAAAGCAATCAGCCCCAGCATTTT.

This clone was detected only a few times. The CDR3 bases are TGTGCCAGCAGTTATAGTCCCCTAGCGGGGGATAGCACCGGGGAGCTGTTTTTT. It codes for CASSYSPLAGDSTGELFF. V usage is TRBV6-2 or TRBV6-3 and J usage is TRBJ2-2; 10 bases map to TRBD2. The V segment lost 3 bases and the J segment 4 bases; nucleotides outside the gene matches: 11. The CDR3 extends over 18 amino acids. Per the germline V gene, CDR1 is MNHEY and CDR2 is SVGEGT.

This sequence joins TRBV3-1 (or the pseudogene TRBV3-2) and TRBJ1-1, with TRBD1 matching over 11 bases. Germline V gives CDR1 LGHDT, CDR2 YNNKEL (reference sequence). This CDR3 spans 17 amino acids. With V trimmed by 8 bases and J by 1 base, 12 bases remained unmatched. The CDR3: CASPTRRDRGANTEAFF. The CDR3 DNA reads TGTGCCAGCCCAACTAGGCGGGACAGGGGGGCGAACACTGAAGCTTTCTTT.

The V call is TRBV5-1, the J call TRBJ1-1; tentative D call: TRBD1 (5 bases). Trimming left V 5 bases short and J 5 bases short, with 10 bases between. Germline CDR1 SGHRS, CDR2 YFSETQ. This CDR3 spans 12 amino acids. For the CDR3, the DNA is TGCGCCAGCAGTGATCAGGGAACTGAAGCTTTCTTT. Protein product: CASSDQGTEAFF. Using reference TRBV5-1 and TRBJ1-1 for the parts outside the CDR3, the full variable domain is KAGVTQTPRYLIKTRGQQVTLSCSPISGHRSVSWYQQTPGQGLQFLFEYFSETQRNKGNFPGRFSGRQFSNSRSEMNVSTLELGDSALYLCASSDQGTEAFFGQGTRLTVV.

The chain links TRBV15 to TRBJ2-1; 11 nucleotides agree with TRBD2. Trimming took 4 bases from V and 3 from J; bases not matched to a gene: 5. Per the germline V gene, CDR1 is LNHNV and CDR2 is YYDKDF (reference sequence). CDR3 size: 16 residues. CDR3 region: CATSIVGTSGYNEQFF. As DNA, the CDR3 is TGTGCCACCAGCATAGTGGGGACTAGCGGCTACAATGAGCAGTTCTTC.

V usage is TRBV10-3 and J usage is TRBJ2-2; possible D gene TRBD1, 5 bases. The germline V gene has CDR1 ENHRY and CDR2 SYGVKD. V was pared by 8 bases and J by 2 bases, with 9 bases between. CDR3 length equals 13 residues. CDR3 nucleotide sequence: TGTGCCATCGGGGCCTCTAACACCGGGGAGCTGTTTTTT. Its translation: CAIGASNTGELFF.

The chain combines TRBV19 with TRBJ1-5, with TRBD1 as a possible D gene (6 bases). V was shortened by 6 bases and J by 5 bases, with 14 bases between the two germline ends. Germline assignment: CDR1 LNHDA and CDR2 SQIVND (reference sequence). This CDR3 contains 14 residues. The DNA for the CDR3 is TGTGCCAGTAGCCCCCAACAGGGATATCAGCCCCAGCATTTT. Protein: CASSPQQGYQPQHF.

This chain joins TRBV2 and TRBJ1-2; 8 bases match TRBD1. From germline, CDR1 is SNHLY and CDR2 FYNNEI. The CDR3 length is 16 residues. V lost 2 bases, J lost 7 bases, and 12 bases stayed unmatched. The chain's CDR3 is CASSESPPGGAGGYTF. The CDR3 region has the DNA TGTGCCAGCAGTGAATCGCCCCCAGGGGGCGCCGGTGGCTACACCTTC.

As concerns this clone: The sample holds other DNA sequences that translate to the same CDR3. CDR3 amino acids: CASSYSGEQYF. CDR3 bases: TGTGCCAGCAGTTATAGCGGAGAGCAGTACTTC. V and J are TRBV6-5 and TRBJ2-7; the D gene is possibly TRBD2 (6 bases). V was trimmed by 3 bases and J by 7 bases, leaving 7 bases between them. The CDR3 is made up of 11 amino acids. From germline, CDR1 is MNHEY and CDR2 SVGAGI.

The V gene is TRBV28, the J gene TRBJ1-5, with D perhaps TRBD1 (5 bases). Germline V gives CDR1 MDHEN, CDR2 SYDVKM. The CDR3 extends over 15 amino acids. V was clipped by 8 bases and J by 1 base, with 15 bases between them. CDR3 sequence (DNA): TGTGCCAGCGTTACCGCAGGGAAAAGCAATCAGCCCCAGCATTTT. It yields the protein CASVTAGKSNQPQHF.

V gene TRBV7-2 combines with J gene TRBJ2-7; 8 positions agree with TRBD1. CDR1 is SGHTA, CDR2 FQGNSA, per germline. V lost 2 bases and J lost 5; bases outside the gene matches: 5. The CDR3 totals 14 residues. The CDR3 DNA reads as TGTGCCAGCAGCTTACAGGGGGCGCTTAACGAGCAGTACTTC. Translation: CASSLQGALNEQYF.

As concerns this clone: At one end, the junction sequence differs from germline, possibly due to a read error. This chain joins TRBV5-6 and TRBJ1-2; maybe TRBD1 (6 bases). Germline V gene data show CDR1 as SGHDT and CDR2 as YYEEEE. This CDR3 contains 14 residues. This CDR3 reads CVSSSEDRSFGYTF. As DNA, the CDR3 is TGTGTCAGCAGCTCGGAAGACAGGTCCTTTGGCTACACCTTC.

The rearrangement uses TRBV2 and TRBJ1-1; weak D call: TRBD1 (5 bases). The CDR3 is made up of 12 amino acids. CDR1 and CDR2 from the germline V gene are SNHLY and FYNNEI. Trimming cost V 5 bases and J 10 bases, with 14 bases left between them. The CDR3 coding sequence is TGTGCCAGCAGTAATAACGGGGGATCAGCTTTCTTT. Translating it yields CASSNNGGSAFF. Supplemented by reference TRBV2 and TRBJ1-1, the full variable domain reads EPEVTQTPSHQVTQMGQEVILRCVPISNHLYFYWYRQILGQKVEFLVSFYNNEISEKSEIFDDQFSVERPDGSNFTLKIRSTKLEDSAMYFCASSNNGGSAFFGQGTRLTVV.